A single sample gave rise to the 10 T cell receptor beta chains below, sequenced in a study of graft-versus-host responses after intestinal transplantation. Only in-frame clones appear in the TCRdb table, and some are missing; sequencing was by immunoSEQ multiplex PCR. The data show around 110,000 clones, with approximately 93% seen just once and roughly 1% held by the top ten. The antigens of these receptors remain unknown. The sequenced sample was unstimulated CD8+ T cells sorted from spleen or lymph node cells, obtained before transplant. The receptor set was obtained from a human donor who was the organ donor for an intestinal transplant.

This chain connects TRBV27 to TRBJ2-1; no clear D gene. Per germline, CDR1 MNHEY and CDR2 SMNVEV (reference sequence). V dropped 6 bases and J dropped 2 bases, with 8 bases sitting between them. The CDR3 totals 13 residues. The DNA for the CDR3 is TGTGCCAGCAGACCGGTGGCCTACAATGAGCAGTTCTTC. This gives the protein CASRPVAYNEQFF.

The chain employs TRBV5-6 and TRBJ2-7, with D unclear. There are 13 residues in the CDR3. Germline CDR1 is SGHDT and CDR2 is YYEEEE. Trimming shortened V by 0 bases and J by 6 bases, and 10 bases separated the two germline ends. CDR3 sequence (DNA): TGTGCCAGCAGCTTGGAGGCCTTAAGCGAGCAGTACTTC. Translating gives CASSLEALSEQYF.

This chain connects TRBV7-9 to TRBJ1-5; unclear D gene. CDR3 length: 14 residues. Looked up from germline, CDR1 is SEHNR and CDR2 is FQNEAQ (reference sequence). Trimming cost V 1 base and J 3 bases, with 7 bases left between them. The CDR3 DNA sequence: TGTGCCAGCAGCTTAGTAGGAACCAATCAGCCCCAGCATTTT. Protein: CASSLVGTNQPQHF.

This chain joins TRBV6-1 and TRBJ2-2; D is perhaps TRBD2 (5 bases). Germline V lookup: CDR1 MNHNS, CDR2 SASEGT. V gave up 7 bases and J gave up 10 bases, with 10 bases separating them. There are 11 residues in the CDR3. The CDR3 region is CASKWGAELFF. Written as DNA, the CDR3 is TGTGCCAGCAAATGGGGAGCGGAGCTGTTTTTT.

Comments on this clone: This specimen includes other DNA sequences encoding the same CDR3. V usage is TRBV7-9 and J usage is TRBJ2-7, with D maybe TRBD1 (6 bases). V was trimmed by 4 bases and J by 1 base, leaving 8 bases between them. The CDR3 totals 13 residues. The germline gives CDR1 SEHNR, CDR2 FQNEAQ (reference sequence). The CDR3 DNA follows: TGTGCCAGCAGCTCTGGACAGTCCTACGAGCAGTACTTC. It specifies CASSSGQSYEQYF.

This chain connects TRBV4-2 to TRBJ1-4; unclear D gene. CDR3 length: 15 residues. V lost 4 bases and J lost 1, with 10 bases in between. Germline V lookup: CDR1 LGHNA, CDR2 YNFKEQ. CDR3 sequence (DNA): TGTGCCAGCAGCCGACGGGTCGGAACTAATGAAAAACTGTTTTTT. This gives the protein CASSRRVGTNEKLFF.

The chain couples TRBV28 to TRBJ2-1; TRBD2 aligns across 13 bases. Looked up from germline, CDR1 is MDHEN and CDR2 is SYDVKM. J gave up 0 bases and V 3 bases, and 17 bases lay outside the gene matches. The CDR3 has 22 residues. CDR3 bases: TGTGCCAGCAGTTTTGATCAGAGAGGACTAGCGGGAGACGTCAGCTCCTACAATGAGCAGTTCTTC. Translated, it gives CASSFDQRGLAGDVSSYNEQFF.

The CDR3 region has the DNA TGTGCCAGCAGCCAAGACCAGCGGGAGGGCCCTAGGGACGGGGAGCTGTTTTTT. It is translated as CASSQDQREGPRDGELFF. The genes are TRBV4-2 and TRBJ2-2; TRBD2 agrees at 10 bases. V lost 0 bases to trimming and J lost 7 bases; unmatched junction nucleotides: 11. This CDR3 region has 18 residues. Germline V lookup: CDR1 LGHNA, CDR2 YNFKEQ.

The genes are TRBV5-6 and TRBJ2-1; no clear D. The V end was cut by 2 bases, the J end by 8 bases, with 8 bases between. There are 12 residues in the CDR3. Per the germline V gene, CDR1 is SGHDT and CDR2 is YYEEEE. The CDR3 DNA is TGTGCCAGCAGCTTAGGTGGGGATGAGCAGTTCTTC. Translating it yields CASSLGGDEQFF.

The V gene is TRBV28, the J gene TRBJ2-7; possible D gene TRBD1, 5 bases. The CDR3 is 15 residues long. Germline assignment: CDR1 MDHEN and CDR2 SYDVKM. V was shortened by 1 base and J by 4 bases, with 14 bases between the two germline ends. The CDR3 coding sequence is TGTGCCAGCAGTTTATTCTGGGGCAATACATACGAGCAGTACTTC. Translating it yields CASSLFWGNTYEQYF.